The 20 T cell receptor beta chains below were found in one sample sequenced in a study of cytomegalovirus exposure and HLA in healthy donors. TCRdb's table, derived via immunoSEQ multiplex PCR, lists solely in-frame clones and lacks some. The sample yields 150,000 to 200,000 clones, 86% seen once. The sample consisted of PBMCs. These TCRs come from a woman between 18 and 29 years old in good health and CMV-seronegative.

The chain is built from TRBV19 and TRBJ1-4, with 7 bases aligning to TRBD1. The germline CDR1 and CDR2 sequences are LNHDA and SQIVND (reference sequence). V was pared by 6 bases and J by 0 bases, with 7 bases of the junction left unmatched. The CDR3 runs to 16 residues. The CDR3 region has the DNA TGTGCCAGTAGCCGAGACAGGGCTGCAACTAATGAAAAACTGTTTTTT. It is translated as CASSRDRAATNEKLFF.

The table lists this clone with a count of one. The J gene is TRBJ2-1, the V gene TRBV6-6; tentatively, D is TRBD1 (6 bases). Germline V gene sequence: CDR1 MNHNY, CDR2 SVGAGI (reference sequence). Deletions cut 0 bases from V and 12 bases from J, with 9 bases between. This CDR3 region has 12 residues. CDR3 coding DNA: TGTGCCAGCAGTTACTCTAGGGGGAGGCAGTTCTTC. Translating it yields CASSYSRGRQFF.

The chain employs TRBV18 and TRBJ2-3; 10 nucleotides match TRBD1. This CDR3 is built from 18 residues. Unmatched junction bases numbered 18, after V lost 6 bases and J lost 6 bases. Germline-derived CDR1 and CDR2 are KGHSH and LQKENI. CDR3 protein: CASSQKFGTGDPRDTQYF. As DNA, the CDR3 is TGTGCCAGCTCGCAAAAATTTGGGACAGGGGATCCTCGGGATACGCAGTATTTT. The full variable domain, rest sourced from reference TRBV18 and TRBJ2-3, is NAGVMQNPRHLVRRRGQEARLRCSPMKGHSHVYWYRQLPEEGLKFMVYLQKENIIDESGMPKERFSAEFPKEGPSILRIQQVVRGDSAAYFCASSQKFGTGDPRDTQYFGPGTRLTVL.

The chain recombines TRBV25-1 with TRBJ2-6; a possible D gene is TRBD2 (6 bases). Per germline, CDR1 MGHDK and CDR2 SYGVNS. V lost 4 bases and J lost 0, with 16 bases in between. There are 18 residues in the CDR3. Here the CDR3 reads CASSASYGRDSGANVLTF. The CDR3 bases are TGTGCCAGCAGTGCGAGTTACGGGCGGGACTCTGGGGCCAACGTCCTGACTTTC.

The CDR3 sequence is CASSLANGANEQFF. The CDR3 bases are TGCGCCAGCAGCTTGGCCAATGGGGCTAATGAGCAGTTCTTC. This chain connects TRBV5-1 to TRBJ2-1, with D perhaps TRBD1 (5 bases). This CDR3 contains 14 residues. Deletions cut 0 bases from V and 7 bases from J, with 11 bases between. Per germline, CDR1 SGHRS and CDR2 YFSETQ.

CDR3 sequence (DNA): TGTGCCAGCAGTTACCAGGGTAGCAATCAGCCCCAGCATTTT. Protein: CASSYQGSNQPQHF. This rearrangement joins TRBV6-5 to TRBJ1-5; possible D gene TRBD1, 5 bases. The CDR3 contains 14 residues. V was clipped by 2 bases and J by 0 bases, with 5 bases between them. CDR1 and CDR2 (germline): MNHEY, SVGAGI.

This chain uses TRBV4-1 with TRBJ1-4; TRBD1 matches at 9 bases. The CDR3 contains 15 residues. Germline CDR1 MGHRA, CDR2 YSYEKL. Trimming cost V 6 bases and J 8 bases; bases outside gene matches: 10. CDR3 amino acids: CASRHIGTGSEKLFF. The CDR3 DNA reads as TGCGCCAGCAGGCACATCGGGACAGGGAGCGAAAAACTGTTTTTT.

This sequence joins TRBV23-1 and TRBJ2-2; 7 bases are a match to TRBD1. TRBV23-1 is an ORF, and what it does is uncertain. This CDR3 comprises 16 residues. Germline trimming cut 0 bases from V and 5 bases from J; bases unmatched to any gene: 6. Here the CDR3 DNA reads TGCGCCAGCAGTCAATCGAAGGGACAGCAGACCGGGGAGCTGTTTTTT. Translated, it gives CASSQSKGQQTGELFF.

In the case of this clone: The sample carries other DNA sequences with the same CDR3. This chain connects TRBV5-4 to TRBJ2-5, with 7 bases lining up with TRBD1. In germline, CDR1 is SGHNT, CDR2 YYREEE (reference sequence). The CDR3 covers 13 residues. After removal of 4 bases from V and 2 bases from J, the junction contained 2 bases not matched to a gene. The CDR3 loop is CASSRDSQETQYF. The CDR3 coding sequence is TGTGCCAGCAGCCGGGACAGTCAAGAGACCCAGTACTTC.

This chain uses TRBV12-5 with TRBJ1-5; D is uncertain. Trimming removed 1 base at V and 15 bases at J, with 10 bases between. The CDR3 is 11 residues long. Germline CDR1 is LGHNT and CDR2 is FRNRAP. The DNA for the CDR3 is TGTGCTAGTGGTTTGGCCACCGACTTGCATTTT. Translating gives CASGLATDLHF.

This sequence joins TRBV7-2 and TRBJ1-2; D gene ambiguous. Trimming cost V 1 base and J 7 bases, with 10 bases left between them. This CDR3 region has 13 residues. From germline, CDR1 is SGHTA and CDR2 FQGNSA. CDR3 loop: CASSLVDISGYTF. DNA for the CDR3: TGTGCCAGCAGCTTAGTTGACATTAGTGGCTACACCTTC.

The chain is built from TRBV5-5 and TRBJ2-5, with 8 positions matching TRBD2. The length of the CDR3 is 15 residues. CDR1 and CDR2 (germline): SGHKS, YYEKEE (reference sequence). The V gene end was trimmed by 6 bases and the J gene end by 2 bases; junction bases not matched to a gene: 9. This chain's CDR3 is CASTPGTRPQETQYF. The CDR3, as DNA: TGTGCCAGCACCCCCGGGACTAGGCCTCAAGAGACCCAGTACTTC.

The gene calls are TRBV13 and TRBJ2-1; 8 positions match TRBD2. From germline, CDR1 is PRHDT and CDR2 FYEKMQ (reference sequence). V shed 5 bases, J shed 7 bases, and the junction held 10 bases outside the gene matches. This CDR3 has 15 amino acids. The CDR3 spells CASSVGGGRWNEQFF. CDR3 DNA sequence: TGTGCCAGCAGCGTCGGGGGGGGCCGGTGGAATGAGCAGTTCTTC.

The rearrangement uses TRBV7-2 and TRBJ2-5; D may be TRBD1 (5 bases). CDR1 is SGHTA and CDR2 is FQGNSA in the germline V gene. Trimming stripped 3 bases from V and 4 bases from J, with 9 bases between. The CDR3 extends over 13 amino acids. In DNA form, the CDR3 reads TGTGCCAGCAGCTTTGGACAAGTAGAGACCCAGTACTTC. Translation gives CASSFGQVETQYF. Together with reference TRBV7-2 and TRBJ2-5, the CDR3 gives the full variable domain: GAGVSQSPSNKVTEKGKDVELRCDPISGHTALYWYRQSLGQGLEFLIYFQGNSAPDKSGLPSDRFSAERTGGSVSTLTIQRTQQEDSAVYLCASSFGQVETQYFGPGTRLLVL.

The gene calls are TRBV19 and TRBJ2-3; 8 bases fit TRBD2. With V trimmed by 6 bases and J by 6 bases, 2 bases remained unmatched. CDR1 is LNHDA and CDR2 is SQIVND in the germline V gene (reference sequence). This CDR3 has 12 amino acids. CDR3 sequence (DNA): TGTGCCAGTAGCCGACTAGCGGATACGCAGTATTTT. Encoded protein: CASSRLADTQYF.

V and J are TRBV19 and TRBJ2-7; 8 bases are shared with TRBD1. CDR1 and CDR2 from the germline V gene are LNHDA and SQIVND (reference sequence). After removal of 1 base from V and 4 bases from J, the junction contained 6 bases not matched to a gene. The CDR3 runs 15 residues. The CDR3 DNA is TGTGCCAGTAGTATAGGCAGACAGGGGCGATACGAGCAGTACTTC. It specifies CASSIGRQGRYEQYF.

This clone was recorded only once. The chain couples TRBV6-5 to TRBJ1-2; possible D gene TRBD1, 6 bases. Trimming removed 6 bases at V and 4 bases at J, with 18 bases between. CDR1 is MNHEY and CDR2 is SVGAGI in the germline V gene. The length of the CDR3 is 15 residues. The CDR3 here is CASREQGGGLYGYTF. CDR3 in DNA: TGTGCCAGCAGGGAACAGGGTGGCGGGCTCTATGGCTACACCTTC.

The V and J genes are TRBV27 and TRBJ2-1; 9 bases are a match to TRBD1. The CDR3 is 14 residues long. J gave up 10 bases and V 5 bases, and 9 bases lay outside the gene matches. The germline V gene has CDR1 MNHEY and CDR2 SMNVEV (reference sequence). In DNA, the CDR3 is TGTGCCAGCAGTCTCGGACAGGGGATGGGCGAGCAGTTCTTC. This encodes CASSLGQGMGEQFF.

The gene calls are TRBV5-1 and TRBJ2-7; 10 bases match TRBD1. The CDR3 loop spans 13 amino acids. The V gene end was trimmed by 3 bases and the J gene end by 6 bases; junction bases not matched to a gene: 3. Germline loops: CDR1 SGHRS, CDR2 YFSETQ. Here the CDR3 reads CASSWDRGGEQYF. The CDR3 DNA sequence: TGCGCCAGCAGCTGGGACAGGGGTGGCGAGCAGTACTTC.

The gene calls are TRBV5-4 and TRBJ2-3; TRBD1 matches at 8 bases. CDR1 and CDR2 from the germline V gene are SGHNT and YYREEE (reference sequence). Losses at the gene ends were 4 bases for V and 0 bases for J; bases not matched to a gene: 13. CDR3 length equals 18 residues. CDR3 residues: CASSLPLNRGTSTDTQYF. The CDR3 nucleotides read TGTGCCAGCAGCCTCCCACTGAACAGGGGGACCAGCACAGATACGCAGTATTTT.